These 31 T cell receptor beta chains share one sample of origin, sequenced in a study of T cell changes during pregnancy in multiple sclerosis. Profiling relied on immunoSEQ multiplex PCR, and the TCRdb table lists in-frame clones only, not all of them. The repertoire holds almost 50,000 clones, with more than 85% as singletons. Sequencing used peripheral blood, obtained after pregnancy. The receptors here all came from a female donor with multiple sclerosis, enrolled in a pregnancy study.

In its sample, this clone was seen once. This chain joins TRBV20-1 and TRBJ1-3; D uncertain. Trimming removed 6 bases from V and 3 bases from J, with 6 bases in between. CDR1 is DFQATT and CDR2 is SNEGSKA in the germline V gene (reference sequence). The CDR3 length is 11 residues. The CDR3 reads CSAPFGNTIYF. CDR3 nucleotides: TGCAGTGCCCCATTTGGAAACACCATATATTTT.

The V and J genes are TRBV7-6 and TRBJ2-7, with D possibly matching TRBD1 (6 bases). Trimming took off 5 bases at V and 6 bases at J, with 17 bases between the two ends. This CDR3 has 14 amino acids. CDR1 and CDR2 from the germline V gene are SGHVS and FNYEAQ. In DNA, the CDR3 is TGTGCCAGCAGCCTAAACAGGGACGTAGGCGAGCAGTACTTC. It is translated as CASSLNRDVGEQYF.

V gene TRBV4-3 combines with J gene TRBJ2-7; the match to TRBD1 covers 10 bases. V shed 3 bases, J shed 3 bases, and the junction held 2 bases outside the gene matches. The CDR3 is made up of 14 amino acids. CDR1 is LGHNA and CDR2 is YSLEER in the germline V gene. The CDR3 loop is CASSHRTGGYEQYF. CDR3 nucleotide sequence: TGCGCCAGCAGCCACCGGACAGGGGGCTACGAGCAGTACTTC.

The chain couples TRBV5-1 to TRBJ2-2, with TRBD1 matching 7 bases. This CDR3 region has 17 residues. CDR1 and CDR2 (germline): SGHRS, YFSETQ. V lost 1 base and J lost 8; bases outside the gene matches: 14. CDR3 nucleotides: TGCGCCAGCAGCTTGCCCCTGAACAGGGGTCCAGGAGGGGAGCTGTTTTTT. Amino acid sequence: CASSLPLNRGPGGELFF.

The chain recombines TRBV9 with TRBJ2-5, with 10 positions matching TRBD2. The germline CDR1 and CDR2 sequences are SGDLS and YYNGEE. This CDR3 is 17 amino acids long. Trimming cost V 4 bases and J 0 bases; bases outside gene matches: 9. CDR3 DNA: TGTGCCAGCAGCACCTCAAAGCGGGGGGGGAACCAAGAGACCCAGTACTTC. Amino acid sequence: CASSTSKRGGNQETQYF.

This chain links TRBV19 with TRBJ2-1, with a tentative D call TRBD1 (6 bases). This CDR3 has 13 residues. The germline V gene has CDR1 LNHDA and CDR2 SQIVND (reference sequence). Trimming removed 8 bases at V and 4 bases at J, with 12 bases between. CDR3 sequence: CASGTLDYNEQFF. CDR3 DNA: TGTGCCAGTGGGACACTCGATTACAATGAGCAGTTCTTC.

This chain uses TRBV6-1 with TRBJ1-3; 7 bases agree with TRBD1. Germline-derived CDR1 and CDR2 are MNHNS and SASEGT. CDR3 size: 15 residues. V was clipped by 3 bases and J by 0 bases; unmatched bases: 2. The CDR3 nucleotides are TGTGCCAGCAGTGAGGACAGGATCTCTGGAAACACCATATATTTT. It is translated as CASSEDRISGNTIYF.

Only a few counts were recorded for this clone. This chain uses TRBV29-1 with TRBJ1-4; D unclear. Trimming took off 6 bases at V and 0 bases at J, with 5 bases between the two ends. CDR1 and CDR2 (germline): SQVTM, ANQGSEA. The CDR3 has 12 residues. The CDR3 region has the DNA TGCAGCGTAGTAGCAACTAATGAAAAACTGTTTTTT. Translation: CSVVATNEKLFF.

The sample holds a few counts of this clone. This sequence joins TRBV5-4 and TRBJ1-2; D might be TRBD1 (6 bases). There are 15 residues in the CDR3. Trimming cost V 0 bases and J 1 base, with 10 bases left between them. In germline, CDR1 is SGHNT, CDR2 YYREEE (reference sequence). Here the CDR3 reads CASSLGGQLNYGYTF. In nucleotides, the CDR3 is TGTGCCAGCAGCTTGGGAGGACAGCTTAACTATGGCTACACCTTC.

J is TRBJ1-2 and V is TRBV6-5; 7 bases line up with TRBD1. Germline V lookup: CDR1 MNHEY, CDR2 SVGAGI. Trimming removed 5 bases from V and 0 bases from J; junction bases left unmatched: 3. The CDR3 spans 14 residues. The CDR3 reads CASSRQGANYGYTF. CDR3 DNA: TGTGCCAGCAGTAGACAGGGAGCTAACTATGGCTACACCTTC.

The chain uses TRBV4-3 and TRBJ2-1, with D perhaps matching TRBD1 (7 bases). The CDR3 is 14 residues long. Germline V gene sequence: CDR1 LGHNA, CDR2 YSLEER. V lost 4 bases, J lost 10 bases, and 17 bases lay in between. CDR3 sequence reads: CASSRGTALPEQFF. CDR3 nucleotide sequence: TGCGCCAGCAGCCGCGGGACAGCCCTCCCAGAGCAGTTCTTC.

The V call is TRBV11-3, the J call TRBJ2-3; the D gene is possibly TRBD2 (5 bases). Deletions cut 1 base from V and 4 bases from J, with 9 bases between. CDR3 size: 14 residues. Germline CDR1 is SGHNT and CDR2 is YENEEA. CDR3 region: CASSLAGSPDTQYF. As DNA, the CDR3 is TGTGCCAGCAGCTTAGCGGGGAGTCCAGATACGCAGTATTTT. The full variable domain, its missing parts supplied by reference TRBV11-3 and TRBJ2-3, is EAGVVQSPRYKIIEKKQPVAFWCNPISGHNTLYWYLQNLGQGPELLIRYENEEAVDDSQLPKDRFSAERLKGVDSTLKIQPAELGDSAVYLCASSLAGSPDTQYFGPGTRLTVL.

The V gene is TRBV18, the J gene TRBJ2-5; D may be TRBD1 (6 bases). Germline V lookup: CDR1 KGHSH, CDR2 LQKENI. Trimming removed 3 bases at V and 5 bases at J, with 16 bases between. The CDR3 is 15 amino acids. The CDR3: CASSPEQGLGETQYF. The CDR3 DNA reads TGTGCCAGCTCACCGGAGCAGGGGCTCGGGGAGACCCAGTACTTC.

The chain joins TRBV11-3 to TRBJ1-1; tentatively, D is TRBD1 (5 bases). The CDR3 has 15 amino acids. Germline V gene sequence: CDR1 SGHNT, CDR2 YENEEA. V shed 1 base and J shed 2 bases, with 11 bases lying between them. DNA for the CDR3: TGTGCCAGCAGCTTAGGGGGGGTGGGTAACACTGAAGCTTTCTTT. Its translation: CASSLGGVGNTEAFF.

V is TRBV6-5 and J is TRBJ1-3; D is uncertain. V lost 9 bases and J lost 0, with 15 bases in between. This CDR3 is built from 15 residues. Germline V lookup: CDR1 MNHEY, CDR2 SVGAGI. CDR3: CASREAASSGNTIYF. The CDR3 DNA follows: TGTGCCAGTCGCGAAGCAGCTAGCTCTGGAAACACCATATATTTT.

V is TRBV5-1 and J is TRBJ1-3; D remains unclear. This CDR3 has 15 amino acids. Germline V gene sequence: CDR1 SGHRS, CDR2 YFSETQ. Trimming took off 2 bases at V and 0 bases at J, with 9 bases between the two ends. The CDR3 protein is CASSFRGLSGNTIYF. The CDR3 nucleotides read TGCGCCAGCAGCTTTCGTGGACTCTCTGGAAACACCATATATTTT.

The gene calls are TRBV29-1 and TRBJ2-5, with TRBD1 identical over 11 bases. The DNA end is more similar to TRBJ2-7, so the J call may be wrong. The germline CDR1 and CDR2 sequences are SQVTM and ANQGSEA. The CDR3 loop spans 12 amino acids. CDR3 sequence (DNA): TGCAGCGCGGGACAGGGGGCCTACGAGCAGTACTTC. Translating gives CSAGQGAYEQYF.

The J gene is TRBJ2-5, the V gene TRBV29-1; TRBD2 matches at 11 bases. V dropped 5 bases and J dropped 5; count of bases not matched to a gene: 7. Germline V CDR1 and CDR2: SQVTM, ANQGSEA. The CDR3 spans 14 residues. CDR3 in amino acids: CSVLSGGAGETQYF. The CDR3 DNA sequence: TGCAGCGTTCTTAGCGGGGGGGCCGGGGAGACCCAGTACTTC. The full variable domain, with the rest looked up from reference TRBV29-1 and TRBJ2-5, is SAVISQKPSRDICQRGTSLTIQCQVDSQVTMMFWYRQQPGQSLTLIATANQGSEATYESGFVIDKFPISRPNLTFSTLTVSNMSPEDSSIYLCSVLSGGAGETQYFGPGTRLLVL.

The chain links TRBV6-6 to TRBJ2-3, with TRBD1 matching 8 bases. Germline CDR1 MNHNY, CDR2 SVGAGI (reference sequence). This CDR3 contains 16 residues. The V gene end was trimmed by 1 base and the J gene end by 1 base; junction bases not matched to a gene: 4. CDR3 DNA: TGTGCCAGCAGTTACTGGGCAGGGGGCCGCACAGATACGCAGTATTTT. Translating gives CASSYWAGGRTDTQYF.

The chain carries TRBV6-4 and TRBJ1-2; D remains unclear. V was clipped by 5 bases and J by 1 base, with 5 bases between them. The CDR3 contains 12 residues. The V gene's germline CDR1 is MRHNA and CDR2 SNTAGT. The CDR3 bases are TGTGCCAGCAGTAACAGTAACTATGGCTACACCTTC. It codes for CASSNSNYGYTF.

CDR3 in amino acids: CASAVGTSSYEQYF. The DNA for the CDR3 is TGTGCCAGCGCGGTCGGCACGAGCTCCTACGAGCAGTACTTC. The chain joins TRBV7-3 to TRBJ2-5; no reliable D call. The DNA matches TRBJ2-7 better at its end, which makes the J call doubtful. Germline assignment: CDR1 SGHTA and CDR2 FQGTGA. This CDR3 is 14 amino acids long.

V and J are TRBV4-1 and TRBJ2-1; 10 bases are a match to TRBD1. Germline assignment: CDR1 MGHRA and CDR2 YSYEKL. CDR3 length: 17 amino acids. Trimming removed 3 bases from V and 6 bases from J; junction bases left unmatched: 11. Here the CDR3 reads CASSHTGGDRGLNEQFF. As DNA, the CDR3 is TGCGCCAGCAGCCACACAGGTGGGGACAGGGGACTCAATGAGCAGTTCTTC.

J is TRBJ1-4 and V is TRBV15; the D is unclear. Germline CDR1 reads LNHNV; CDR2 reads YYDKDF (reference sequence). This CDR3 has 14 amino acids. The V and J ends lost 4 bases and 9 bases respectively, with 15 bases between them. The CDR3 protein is CATSNGSFGQKLFF. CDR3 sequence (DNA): TGTGCCACCAGCAACGGGTCCTTTGGTCAAAAACTGTTTTTT.

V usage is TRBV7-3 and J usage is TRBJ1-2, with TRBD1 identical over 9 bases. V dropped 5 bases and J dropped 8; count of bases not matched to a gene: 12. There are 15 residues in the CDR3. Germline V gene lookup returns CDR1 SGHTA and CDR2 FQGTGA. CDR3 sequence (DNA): TGTGCCAGCAGCCCGAACAGGGGGCGAATCGGGGGCTACACCTTC. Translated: CASSPNRGRIGGYTF. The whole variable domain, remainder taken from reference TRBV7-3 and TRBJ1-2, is GAGVSQTPSNKVTEKGKYVELRCDPISGHTALYWYRQSLGQGPEFLIYFQGTGAADDSGLPNDRFFAVRPEGSVSTLKIQRTERGDSAVYLCASSPNRGRIGGYTFGSGTRLTVV.

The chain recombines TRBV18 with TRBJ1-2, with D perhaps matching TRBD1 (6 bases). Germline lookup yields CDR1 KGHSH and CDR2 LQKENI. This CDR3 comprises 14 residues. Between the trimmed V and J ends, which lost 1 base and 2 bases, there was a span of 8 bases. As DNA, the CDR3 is TGTGCCAGCTCACCACAGGGGGAGAACTATGGCTACACCTTC. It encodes CASSPQGENYGYTF.

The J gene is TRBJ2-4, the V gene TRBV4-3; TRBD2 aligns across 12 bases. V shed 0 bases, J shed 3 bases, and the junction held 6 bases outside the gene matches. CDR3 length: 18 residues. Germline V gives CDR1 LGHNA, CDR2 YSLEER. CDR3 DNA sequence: TGCGCCAGCAGCCAAGATCTAGCGGGGGGGCCGGGCAAAAACATTCAGTACTTC. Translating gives CASSQDLAGGPGKNIQYF.

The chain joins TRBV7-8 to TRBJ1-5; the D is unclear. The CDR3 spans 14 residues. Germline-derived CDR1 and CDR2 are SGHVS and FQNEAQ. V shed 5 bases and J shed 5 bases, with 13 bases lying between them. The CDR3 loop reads CASSPGGTYQPQHF. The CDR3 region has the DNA TGTGCCAGCAGCCCCGGCGGAACGTATCAGCCCCAGCATTTT.

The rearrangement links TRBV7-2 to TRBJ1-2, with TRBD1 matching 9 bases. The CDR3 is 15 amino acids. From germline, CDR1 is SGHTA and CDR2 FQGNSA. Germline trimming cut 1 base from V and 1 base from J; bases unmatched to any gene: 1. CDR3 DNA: TGTGCCAGCAGCTTAGGGGGACAGGGTAACTATGGCTACACCTTC. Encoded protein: CASSLGGQGNYGYTF.

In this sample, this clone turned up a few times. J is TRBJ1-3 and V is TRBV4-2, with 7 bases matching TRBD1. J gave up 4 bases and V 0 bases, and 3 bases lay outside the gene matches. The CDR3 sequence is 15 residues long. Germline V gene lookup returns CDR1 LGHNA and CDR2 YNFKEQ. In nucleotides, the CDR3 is TGTGCCAGCAGCCAAGATTGGACAGGCGGAAACACCATATATTTT. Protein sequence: CASSQDWTGGNTIYF.

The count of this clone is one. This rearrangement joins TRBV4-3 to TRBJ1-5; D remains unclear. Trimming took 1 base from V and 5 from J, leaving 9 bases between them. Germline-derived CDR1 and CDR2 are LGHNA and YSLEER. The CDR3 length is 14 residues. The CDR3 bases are TGCGCCAGCAGCCAAGGGTTAAGCGATCAGCCCCAGCATTTT. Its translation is CASSQGLSDQPQHF.

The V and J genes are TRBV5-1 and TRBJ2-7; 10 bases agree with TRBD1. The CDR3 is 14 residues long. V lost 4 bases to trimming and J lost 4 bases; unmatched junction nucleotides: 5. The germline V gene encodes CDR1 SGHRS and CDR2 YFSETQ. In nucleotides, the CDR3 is TGCGCCAGCAGCGGGACAGGGGTGGGGTACGAGCAGTACTTC. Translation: CASSGTGVGYEQYF.